Below, 29 T cell receptor beta chains from the same sample are listed, as sequenced in a study of siplizumab effects on memory and regulatory T cells. TCRdb's table, derived via immunoSEQ multiplex PCR, lists solely in-frame clones and lacks some. The table lists about 10,000 clones, about 40% of them singletons, with around 8.3% in the top ten. These receptors are not linked to any known antigen. Mixed lymphocyte reaction cells were cocultured at 37°C for about 6 days. The sequencing sample was made of CFSE-low (dividing) CD4+ T cells sorted from an allogeneic mixed lymphocyte reaction. The receptors come from a human donor in good health; the cells came from an allogeneic mixed lymphocyte reaction.

This chain links TRBV19 with TRBJ1-5; TRBD1 might be the D (6 bases). Germline V gives CDR1 LNHDA, CDR2 SQIVND (reference sequence). CDR3 length equals 14 residues. V dropped 6 bases and J dropped 4 bases, with 13 bases sitting between them. For the CDR3, the DNA is TGTGCCAGTAGCCCCCAACAGGGAAATCAGCCCCAGCATTTT. Its translation is CASSPQQGNQPQHF.

The chain has TRBV7-8 and TRBJ2-3, with 8 bases lining up with TRBD2. CDR1 SGHVS and CDR2 FQNEAQ come from the germline V gene. V lost 0 bases and J lost 3; bases outside the gene matches: 5. There are 16 residues in the CDR3. The CDR3 coding sequence is TGTGCCAGCAGCTTAGCGGGTGGACTAGCAACAGATACGCAGTATTTT. Translation gives CASSLAGGLATDTQYF.

In the case of this clone: At one end the junction does not follow the germline gene, possibly because of a read error. The chain recombines TRBV7-2 with TRBJ2-2, with a weak D call TRBD2 (6 bases). Germline CDR1 is SGHTA and CDR2 is FQGNSA. This CDR3 is built from 15 residues. CDR3 amino acids: CASSRGPRHTGGLFF. CDR3 sequence (DNA): TGTGCCAGCAGTCGAGGACCAAGGCACACCGGGGGGCTGTTTTTT.

The chain uses TRBV19 and TRBJ1-5; no definite D call. The V end lost 1 base, the J end lost 11 bases, and 9 bases lay between the germline ends. The CDR3 has 12 amino acids. Germline CDR1 is LNHDA and CDR2 is SQIVND (reference sequence). The CDR3 region is CASSIGGSTQHF. CDR3 nucleotides: TGTGCCAGTAGTATAGGCGGCAGCACCCAGCATTTT.

This clone counts as large (0.1 to 1%). The CDR3 DNA follows: TGTGCCAGCAGCTTACTTGGACCGAGTCAGCCCCAGCATTTT. This encodes CASSLLGPSQPQHF. V usage is TRBV7-2 and J usage is TRBJ1-5; no clear D. The ends were cut back, 2 bases at V and 6 bases at J, with 11 bases in the middle. The CDR3 has 14 amino acids. Germline V gene data show CDR1 as SGHTA and CDR2 as FQGNSA.

This clone is termed large. The chain combines TRBV19 with TRBJ1-1, with D tentatively TRBD1 (6 bases). The ends were cut back, 5 bases at V and 0 bases at J, with 16 bases in the middle. CDR1 is LNHDA and CDR2 is SQIVND in the germline V gene (reference sequence). CDR3 length: 16 residues. In DNA, the CDR3 is TGTGCCAGTAGTCCCACCCTAGGACAGATGAACACTGAAGCTTTCTTT. It translates to CASSPTLGQMNTEAFF.

The chain carries TRBV19 and TRBJ2-4; unclear D gene. Germline loops: CDR1 LNHDA, CDR2 SQIVND (reference sequence). Trimming left V 1 base short and J 5 bases short, with 9 bases between. This CDR3 is built from 14 residues. The CDR3 sequence: CASSIGTWENIQYF. In DNA form, the CDR3 reads TGTGCCAGTAGTATAGGGACGTGGGAAAACATTCAGTACTTC.

This clone is labeled medium-sized. The chain links TRBV15 to TRBJ1-5; D remains ambiguous. This CDR3 is built from 14 residues. Trimming left V 1 base short and J 1 base short, with 5 bases between. The germline V gene has CDR1 LNHNV and CDR2 YYDKDF (reference sequence). The CDR3: CATSRVRSNQPQHF. The CDR3 nucleotides read TGTGCCACCAGCAGAGTCAGGAGCAATCAGCCCCAGCATTTT. Filled out from reference TRBV15 and TRBJ1-5, the complete variable domain reads DAMVIQNPRYQVTQFGKPVTLSCSQTLNHNVMYWYQQKSSQAPKLLFHYYDKDFNNEADTPDNFQSRRPNTSFCFLDIRSPGLGDTAMYLCATSRVRSNQPQHFGDGTRLSIL.

This clone was detected a few times. V gene TRBV9 combines with J gene TRBJ2-7; a weak D match, TRBD2 (6 bases). The CDR3 length is 15 residues. Trimming took off 1 base at V and 2 bases at J, with 13 bases between the two ends. Germline V CDR1 and CDR2: SGDLS, YYNGEE. This CDR3 reads CASSVTGVATYEQYF. As DNA, the CDR3 is TGTGCCAGCAGCGTAACGGGAGTTGCAACCTACGAGCAGTACTTC.

This clone has a handful of counts. This chain uses TRBV6-6 with TRBJ2-1; 9 bases align to TRBD1. The length of the CDR3 is 16 residues. V was pared by 3 bases and J by 2 bases, with 5 bases of the junction left unmatched. Germline V gene sequence: CDR1 MNHNY, CDR2 SVGAGI (reference sequence). CDR3 sequence: CASSYYRGPPYNEQFF. CDR3 coding DNA: TGTGCCAGCAGTTATTACAGGGGGCCCCCCTACAATGAGCAGTTCTTC.

The CDR3 sequence: CASSLGQGADTQYF. CDR3 DNA: TGTGCCAGCAGCTTAGGTCAGGGAGCAGATACGCAGTATTTT. The rearrangement uses TRBV7-8 and TRBJ2-3; tentatively, D is TRBD1 or TRBD2 (5 bases each). Germline V gene lookup returns CDR1 SGHVS and CDR2 FQNEAQ. The V gene lost 1 base and the J gene lost 4 bases, with 9 bases spanning the gap. The CDR3 consists of 14 residues. The full variable domain, its missing parts supplied by reference TRBV7-8 and TRBJ2-3, is GAGVSQSPRYKVAKRGQDVALRCDPISGHVSLFWYQQALGQGPEFLTYFQNEAQLDKSGLPSDRFFAERPEGSVSTLKIQRTQQEDSAVYLCASSLGQGADTQYFGPGTRLTVL.

V gene TRBV9 combines with J gene TRBJ2-7, with 8 bases that match TRBD1. The CDR3 runs to 16 residues. Germline V gene data show CDR1 as SGDLS and CDR2 as YYNGEE. Losses at the gene ends were 2 bases for V and 2 bases for J; bases not matched to a gene: 9. The CDR3 spells CASSVRRDRPTYEQYF. DNA for the CDR3: TGTGCCAGCAGCGTTCGCAGGGACAGGCCAACCTACGAGCAGTACTTC.

The chain employs TRBV9 and TRBJ2-3, with D unclear. Germline values: CDR1 SGDLS, CDR2 YYNGEE. The CDR3 loop spans 12 amino acids. V was pared by 4 bases and J by 6 bases, with 9 bases between. The CDR3 region has the DNA TGTGCCAGCAGCCCACTGAGCGATACGCAGTATTTT. It specifies CASSPLSDTQYF.

By proportion, this clone is medium-sized. The chain recombines TRBV7-8 with TRBJ2-7; no clear D gene. Looked up from germline, CDR1 is SGHVS and CDR2 is FQNEAQ. Trimming took off 2 bases at V and 3 bases at J, with 11 bases between the two ends. The CDR3 runs to 14 residues. CDR3 sequence: CASSLNRIGYEQYF. The DNA for the CDR3 is TGTGCCAGCAGCTTAAACAGAATCGGCTACGAGCAGTACTTC.

The gene calls are TRBV19 and TRBJ1-1; D not resolved. The CDR3 runs 13 residues. V was pared by 6 bases and J by 3 bases, with 11 bases between. In germline, CDR1 is LNHDA, CDR2 SQIVND (reference sequence). CDR3 sequence (DNA): TGTGCCAGTAGCAAAAACCGGGACACTGAAGCTTTCTTT. Translated, it gives CASSKNRDTEAFF. Based on the CDR3 plus reference TRBV19 and TRBJ1-1, the full variable domain is DGGITQSPKYLFRKEGQNVTLSCEQNLNHDAMYWYRQDPGQGLRLIYYSQIVNDFQKGDIAEGYSVSREKKESFPLTVTSAQKNPTAFYLCASSKNRDTEAFFGQGTRLTVV.

This clone was counted once. The J gene is TRBJ1-1, the V gene TRBV7-2, with 8 positions matching TRBD1. The CDR3 totals 15 residues. CDR1 is SGHTA and CDR2 is FQGNSA in the germline V gene. After removal of 4 bases from V and 4 bases from J, the junction contained 8 bases not matched to a gene. As DNA, the CDR3 is TGTGCCAGCAGCTCCCAGGGGGCCGGAAGCACTGAAGCTTTCTTT. Its translation is CASSSQGAGSTEAFF.

The chain combines TRBV28 with TRBJ2-2; TRBD2 is a possible D gene (6 bases). Germline CDR1 reads MDHEN; CDR2 reads SYDVKM. The CDR3 has 15 amino acids. The V gene lost 7 bases and the J gene lost 0 bases, with 12 bases spanning the gap. The CDR3 is CASTLAGPNTGELFF. CDR3 in DNA: TGTGCCAGCACCCTGGCGGGGCCGAACACCGGGGAGCTGTTTTTT. Full variable domain (remainder filled in from reference TRBV28 and TRBJ2-2): DVKVTQSSRYLVKRTGEKVFLECVQDMDHENMFWYRQDPGLGLRLIYFSYDVKMKEKGDIPEGYSVSREKKERFSLILESASTNQTSMYLCASTLAGPNTGELFFGEGSRLTVL.

The chain employs TRBV6-1 and TRBJ2-7; tentative D call: TRBD2 (7 bases). This CDR3 has 12 amino acids. The germline V gene encodes CDR1 MNHNS and CDR2 SASEGT. V lost 6 bases to trimming and J lost 6 bases, with 12 bases between them. The chain's CDR3 is CASSPRGGEQYF. The CDR3 DNA sequence: TGTGCCAGCAGCCCAAGGGGGGGCGAGCAGTACTTC.

The chain combines TRBV4-3 with TRBJ1-4; 11 nucleotides align to TRBD1. Trimming cost V 3 bases and J 7 bases; bases outside gene matches: 4. Germline V lookup: CDR1 LGHNA, CDR2 YSLEER. The CDR3 runs to 15 residues. In nucleotides, the CDR3 is TGCGCCAGCAGCCAGGGACAGGGGGGTGGTGAAAAACTGTTTTTT. It codes for CASSQGQGGGEKLFF.

V usage is TRBV7-9 and J usage is TRBJ1-4; D remains unclear. The CDR3 covers 16 residues. Germline loops: CDR1 SEHNR, CDR2 FQNEAQ (reference sequence). Trimming stripped 7 bases from V and 0 bases from J, with 15 bases between. The CDR3 here is CASTSNAASTNEKLFF. The CDR3 coding sequence is TGTGCCAGCACCTCGAATGCAGCATCAACTAATGAAAAACTGTTTTTT.

V is TRBV7-9 and J is TRBJ2-5; no clear D. V lost 5 bases to trimming and J lost 7 bases, with 8 bases between them. CDR1 and CDR2 (germline): SEHNR, FQNEAQ (reference sequence). This CDR3 is built from 11 residues. CDR3 in DNA: TGTGCCAGCAGCCCGGTGGGGACCCAGTACTTC. Protein product: CASSPVGTQYF.

V usage is TRBV7-9 and J usage is TRBJ2-7; D ambiguous. Germline V gene lookup returns CDR1 SEHNR and CDR2 FQNEAQ (reference sequence). V dropped 1 base and J dropped 4 bases, with 11 bases sitting between them. This CDR3 comprises 14 residues. CDR3 in amino acids: CASSLENPPYEQYF. The CDR3 nucleotides read TGTGCCAGCAGCTTAGAAAATCCACCTTACGAGCAGTACTTC.

V gene TRBV10-1 combines with J gene TRBJ2-5, with D unresolved. The V and J ends lost 0 bases and 4 bases respectively, with 12 bases between them. The CDR3 is 15 residues long. Germline loops: CDR1 WNHNN, CDR2 SYGVQD (reference sequence). In DNA, the CDR3 is TGCGCCAGCAGTGAGTCGGCCGGGTACGGAGAGACCCAGTACTTC. This codes for CASSESAGYGETQYF.

Notes on this clone: The sample has other DNA sequences that encode this CDR3 too. The chain is built from TRBV7-8 and TRBJ2-5; D is ambiguous. The germline V gene has CDR1 SGHVS and CDR2 FQNEAQ. Trimming took off 1 base at V and 5 bases at J, with 8 bases between the two ends. The CDR3 extends over 13 amino acids. CDR3 DNA: TGTGCCAGCAGCTTAGGGTTGGGGGAGACCCAGTACTTC. Its translation: CASSLGLGETQYF.

The CDR3 sequence is CASSSGRNKNIQYF. In DNA, the CDR3 is TGTGCCAGCAGTTCCGGCAGGAACAAAAACATTCAGTACTTC. The chain links TRBV27 to TRBJ2-4; D ambiguous. The CDR3 is made up of 14 amino acids. From germline, CDR1 is MNHEY and CDR2 SMNVEV (reference sequence). V was cut by 4 bases and J by 3 bases, with 10 bases left in between.

Only a few counts were recorded for this clone. V is TRBV7-2 and J is TRBJ2-3, with 8 bases fitting TRBD1. V gave up 5 bases and J gave up 0 bases; unmatched junction bases: 4. The CDR3 spans 15 residues. Looked up from germline, CDR1 is SGHTA and CDR2 is FQGNSA. The CDR3 loop is CASSRDRFSTDTQYF. The CDR3 nucleotides are TGTGCCAGCAGCCGGGACAGGTTTAGCACAGATACGCAGTATTTT.

DNA for the CDR3: TGCGCCAGCAGCGGAACACAGGGGTCTTATTCACCCCTCCACTTT. Translated, it gives CASSGTQGSYSPLHF. The genes are TRBV5-1 and TRBJ1-6; 7 positions match TRBD1. This CDR3 has 15 residues. Per germline, CDR1 SGHRS and CDR2 YFSETQ. V shed 4 bases, J shed 8 bases, and the junction held 9 bases outside the gene matches.

This clone has only a few counts. The chain combines TRBV12-1 with TRBJ2-5; TRBD2, the table's D call, lacks a check against the DNA. TRBV12-1 is reported as a pseudogene. The CDR3 totals 15 residues. CDR3 protein: CASSFGALAQETQYF. The CDR3, as DNA: TGTGCCAGCAGCTTTGGTGCGCTAGCGCAAGAGACCCAGTACTTC.

V and J are TRBV10-1 and TRBJ2-1; D perhaps matches TRBD2 (6 bases). V was shortened by 3 bases and J by 8 bases, with 20 bases between the two germline ends. The CDR3 sequence is 16 residues long. CDR1 and CDR2 from the germline V gene are WNHNN and SYGVQD (reference sequence). The CDR3 coding sequence is TGCGCCAGCAGTGATCCCGGGGGACGATCCCTAGATGAGCAGTTCTTC. It codes for CASSDPGGRSLDEQFF.